These T cell receptor beta chains were read from a single sample in a study of blood T cell repertoires in COVID-19. The repertoire was sequenced with immunoSEQ multiplex PCR; TCRdb's copy has only in-frame clones and lacks some. The table includes about 430,000 clones, roughly nine tenths detected once. Sequenced material: PBMCs or T cells enriched from blood (not recorded which). The receptors shown here come from a man between 25 and 39 years old who had recovered from COVID-19. Both conserved end residues are part of each CDR3. Each record gives: J gene, clone size, D gene, V gene, CDR3 DNA, CDR3 protein. A D gene is named only where the DNA matches it firmly. The size field is filled for only some rows; it gives once, few, many or a size class.

TRBJ2-1 - - TRBV4-1 TGCGCCAGCTCGACACATTACAATGAGCAGTTCTTC CASSTHYNEQFF
TRBJ2-1 - TRBD1 TRBV6-5 TGTGCCAGCAGTAGGATCAGGGGGAGTGAGCAGTTCTTC CASSRIRGSEQFF
TRBJ2-7 - TRBD2 TRBV27 TGTGCCAGCAGATTAGCGGGAGGGCCGAGAGAGCAGTACTTC CASRLAGGPREQYF
TRBJ2-1 - TRBD1 TRBV11-2 TGTGCCAGCAGCACCTGGGACAGCAAAGACTACAATGAGCAGTTCTTC CASSTWDSKDYNEQFF
TRBJ1-2 - - TRBV2 TGTGCCAGCAGGATTGTGACAGAAAATGGCTACACCTTC CASRIVTENGYTF
TRBJ2-1 few - TRBV9 TGTGCCAGCAGCGTGGCCCGGAGAAACAATGAGCAGTTCTTC CASSVARRNNEQFF
TRBJ2-7 few TRBD2 TRBV9 TGTGCCAGCAGCGTGGGACTAGCGGGTTCCTACGAGCAGTACTTC CASSVGLAGSYEQYF
TRBJ2-3 - TRBD1 TRBV9 TGTGCCAGCAGCGGGACAGGGGGACACACAGATACGCAGTATTTT CASSGTGGHTDTQYF
TRBJ1-4 - - TRBV15 TGTGCCACCAGCAGAGTTCGCGGTTTGAATGAAAAACTGTTTTTT CATSRVRGLNEKLFF
TRBJ2-7 - TRBD2 TRBV5-6 TGTGCCAGCAGCTCAAACCCGGCTAGCGGGAGGGCCTACGAGCAGTACTTC CASSSNPASGRAYEQYF
TRBJ2-3 - TRBD2 TRBV19 TGTGCCAGTAGTATAATGGAGATTGGGACTAGCGGGGCGACAGATACGCAGTATTTT CASSIMEIGTSGATDTQYF
TRBJ2-2 - TRBD2 TRBV27 TGTGCCAGCAGAGTAGCGGGATTCACCGGGGAGCTGTTTTTT CASRVAGFTGELFF
TRBJ2-1 - TRBD2 TRBV11-2 TGTGCCAGCAGCTTAGATCCTTGGTCGCTAGCGGGTCACAATGAGCAGTTCTTC CASSLDPWSLAGHNEQFF
TRBJ2-7 - - TRBV11-2 TGTGCCAGCAGCAGTGTGAGCGGAAGCTCCTACGAGCAGTACTTC CASSSVSGSSYEQYF
TRBJ2-7 - - TRBV2 TGTGCCAGCAGTGAAGGGCCGTACGAGCAGTACTTC CASSEGPYEQYF
TRBJ2-2 - - TRBV5-1 TGCGCCAGCAGCTTGGACAGGTTAGCACGAGCCGGGGAGCTGTTTTTT CASSLDRLARAGELFF
TRBJ1-2 once TRBD1 TRBV5-4 TGTGCCAGCAGCACTGGACAGGGAGCTTACTATGGCTACACCTTC CASSTGQGAYYGYTF
TRBJ1-3 - - TRBV12-3/TRBV12-4 TGTGCCAGCAGTTTAGCGGTCGGTCAGGGTTGGTTT CASSLAVGQGWF
TRBJ1-1 - TRBD1 TRBV4-1 TGCGCCAGCAGCCAATCTACAGGGGGAGTCACTGAAGCTTTCTTT CASSQSTGGVTEAFF
TRBJ1-4 - - TRBV18 TGTGCCAGCTCACCACCGAGTACAGCTAATGAAAAACTGTTTTTT CASSPPSTANEKLFF
TRBJ2-2 - TRBD1 TRBV6-5 TGTGCCAGCGGCAGGACAGGCCCCGGGGAGCTGTTTTTT CASGRTGPGELFF
TRBJ2-3 - - TRBV11-2 TGTGCCAGCAGCGTAACGGGAGATACGCAGTATTTT CASSVTGDTQYF